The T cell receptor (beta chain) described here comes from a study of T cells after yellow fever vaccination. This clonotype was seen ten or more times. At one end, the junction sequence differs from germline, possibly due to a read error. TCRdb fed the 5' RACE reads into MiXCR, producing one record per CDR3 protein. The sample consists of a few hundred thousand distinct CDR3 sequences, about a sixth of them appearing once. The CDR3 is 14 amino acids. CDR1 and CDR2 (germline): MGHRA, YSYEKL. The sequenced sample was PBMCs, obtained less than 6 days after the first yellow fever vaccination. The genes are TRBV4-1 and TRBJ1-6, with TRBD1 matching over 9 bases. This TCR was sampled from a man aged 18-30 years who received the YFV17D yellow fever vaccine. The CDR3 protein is CASSQGQGNSPLHF. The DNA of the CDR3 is TGTGCCAGCAGCCAGGGACAGGGTAATTCACCCCTCCACTTT.